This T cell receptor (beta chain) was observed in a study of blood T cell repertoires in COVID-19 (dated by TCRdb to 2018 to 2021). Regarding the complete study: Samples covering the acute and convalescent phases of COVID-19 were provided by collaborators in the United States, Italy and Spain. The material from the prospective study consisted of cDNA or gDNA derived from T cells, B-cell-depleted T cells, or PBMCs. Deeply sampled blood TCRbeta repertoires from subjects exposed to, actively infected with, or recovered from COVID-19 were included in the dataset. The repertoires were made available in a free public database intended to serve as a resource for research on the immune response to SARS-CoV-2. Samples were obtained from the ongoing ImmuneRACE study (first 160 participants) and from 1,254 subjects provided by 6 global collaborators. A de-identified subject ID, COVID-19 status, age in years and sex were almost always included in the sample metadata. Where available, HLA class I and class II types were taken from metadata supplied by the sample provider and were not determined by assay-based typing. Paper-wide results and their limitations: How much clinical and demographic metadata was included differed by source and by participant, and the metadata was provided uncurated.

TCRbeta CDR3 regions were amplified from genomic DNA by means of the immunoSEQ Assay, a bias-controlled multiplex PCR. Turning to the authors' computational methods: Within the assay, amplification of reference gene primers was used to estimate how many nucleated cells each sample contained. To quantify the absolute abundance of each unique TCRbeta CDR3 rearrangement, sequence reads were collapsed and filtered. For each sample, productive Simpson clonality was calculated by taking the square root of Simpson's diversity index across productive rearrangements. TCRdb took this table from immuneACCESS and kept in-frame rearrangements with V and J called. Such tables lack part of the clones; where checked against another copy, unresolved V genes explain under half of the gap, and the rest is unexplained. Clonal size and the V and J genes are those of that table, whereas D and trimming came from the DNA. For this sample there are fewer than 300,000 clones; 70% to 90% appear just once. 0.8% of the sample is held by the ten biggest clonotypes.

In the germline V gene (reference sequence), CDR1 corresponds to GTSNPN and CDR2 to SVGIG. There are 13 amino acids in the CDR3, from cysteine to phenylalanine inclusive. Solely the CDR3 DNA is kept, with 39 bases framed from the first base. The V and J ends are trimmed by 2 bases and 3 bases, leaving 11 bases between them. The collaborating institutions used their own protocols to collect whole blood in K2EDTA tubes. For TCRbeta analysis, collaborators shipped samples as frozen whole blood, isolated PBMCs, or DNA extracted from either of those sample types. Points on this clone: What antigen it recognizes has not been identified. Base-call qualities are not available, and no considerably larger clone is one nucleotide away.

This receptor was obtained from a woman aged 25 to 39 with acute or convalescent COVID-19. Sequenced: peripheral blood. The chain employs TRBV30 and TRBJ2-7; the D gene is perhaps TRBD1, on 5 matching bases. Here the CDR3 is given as CAWSPTEYYEQYF. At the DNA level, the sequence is TGTGCCTGGAGTCCGACAGAGTACTACGAGCAGTACTTC.